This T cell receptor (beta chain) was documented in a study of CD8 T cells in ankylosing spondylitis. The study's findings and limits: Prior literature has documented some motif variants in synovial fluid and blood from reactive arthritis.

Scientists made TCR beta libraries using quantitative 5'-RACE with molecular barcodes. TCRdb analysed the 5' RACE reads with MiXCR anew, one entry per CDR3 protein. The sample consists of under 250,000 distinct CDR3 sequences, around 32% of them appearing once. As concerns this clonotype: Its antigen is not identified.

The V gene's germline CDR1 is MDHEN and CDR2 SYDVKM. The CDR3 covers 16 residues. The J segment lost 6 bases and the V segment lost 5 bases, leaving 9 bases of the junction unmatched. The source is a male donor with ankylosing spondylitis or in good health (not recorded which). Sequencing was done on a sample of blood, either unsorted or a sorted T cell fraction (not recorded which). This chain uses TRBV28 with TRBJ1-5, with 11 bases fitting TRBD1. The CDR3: CASSTHPGTGGQPQHF. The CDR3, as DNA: TGTGCCAGCAGTACCCATCCCGGGACAGGGGGTCAGCCCCAGCATTTT. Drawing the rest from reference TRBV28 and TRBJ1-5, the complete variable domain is DVKVTQSSRYLVKRTGEKVFLECVQDMDHENMFWYRQDPGLGLRLIYFSYDVKMKEKGDIPEGYSVSREKKERFSLILESASTNQTSMYLCASSTHPGTGGQPQHFGDGTRLSIL.